This T cell receptor beta chain comes out of a study of blood T cell repertoires in COVID-19. Original data processing: Scientists estimated how many nucleated cells there were by amplifying reference gene primers. Libraries were prepared by immunoSEQ multiplex PCR; TCRdb keeps only in-frame clonotypes and omits some of them. The V and J calls and clone size are taken from that table; D and trimming were inferred from the DNA. The table has 100,000 to 150,000 clones, roughly 80% seen once. V was pared by 0 bases and J by 6 bases, with 5 bases of the junction left unmatched. From germline, CDR1 is SGHRS and CDR2 YFSETQ. The CDR3 has 14 amino acids.

The chain joins TRBV5-1 to TRBJ2-7; 8 nucleotides line up with TRBD2. The TCR was taken from a woman in her 50s with acute or convalescent COVID-19. Sequencing was done on a sample of peripheral blood. Here the CDR3 DNA reads TGCGCCAGCAGCTTGGTGGCTGCGGGAGGCGAGCAGTACTTC. The encoded protein is CASSLVAAGGEQYF.